The 10 T cell receptor beta chains given below trace back to one sample, sequenced in a study of blood T cell repertoires in COVID-19. This table comes from immunoSEQ multiplex PCR, and its TCRdb copy is limited to in-frame clones, with some not included. In the table there are approximately 210,000 clones, about four fifths of which are singletons. Sequencing was performed on peripheral blood. Receptor source: a woman in her seventies with active or convalescent COVID-19.

This clone occurred once. The chain employs TRBV7-6 and TRBJ1-2; 9 bases agree with TRBD1. J was trimmed by 7 bases and V by 5 bases; bases with no gene match: 8. The CDR3 consists of 14 residues. The germline gives CDR1 SGHVS, CDR2 FNYEAQ. This chain's CDR3 is CASSPQGARRGYTF. CDR3 DNA sequence: TGTGCCAGCAGCCCACAGGGGGCGCGACGTGGCTACACCTTC.

This clone turned up a few times. This sequence joins TRBV15 and TRBJ2-1, with 8 bases that match TRBD2. The germline V gene has CDR1 LNHNV and CDR2 YYDKDF (reference sequence). The V gene end was trimmed by 5 bases and the J gene end by 4 bases; junction bases not matched to a gene: 10. This CDR3 region has 16 residues. CDR3 nucleotides: TGTGCCACCAGCGCCCCTAGCGGGCGTTTGTACAATGAGCAGTTCTTC. Its protein product is CATSAPSGRLYNEQFF.

This chain joins TRBV7-9 and TRBJ2-5, with D unresolved. Germline V lookup: CDR1 SEHNR, CDR2 FQNEAQ (reference sequence). The CDR3 is 13 amino acids. Deletions cut 8 bases from V and 5 bases from J, with 15 bases between. The CDR3 sequence: CASWSEGWETQYF. CDR3 DNA sequence: TGTGCCAGCTGGAGCGAAGGATGGGAGACCCAGTACTTC. Filled out from reference TRBV7-9 and TRBJ2-5, the complete variable domain reads DTGVSQNPRHKITKRGQNVTFRCDPISEHNRLYWYRQTLGQGPEFLTYFQNEAQLEKSRLLSDRFSAERPKGSFSTLEIQRTEQGDSAMYLCASWSEGWETQYFGPGTRLLVL.

The chain couples TRBV15 to TRBJ2-1; 9 bases line up with TRBD2. The CDR3 runs to 17 residues. CDR1 is LNHNV, CDR2 YYDKDF, per germline (reference sequence). With 1 base clipped from V and 4 bases from J, the junction kept 8 bases outside the gene matches. The CDR3 sequence: CATSRVSRAGGYNEQFF. DNA for the CDR3: TGTGCCACCAGCAGAGTAAGTCGAGCGGGGGGATACAATGAGCAGTTCTTC. The entire variable domain, with the rest obtained from reference TRBV15 and TRBJ2-1, is as follows: DAMVIQNPRYQVTQFGKPVTLSCSQTLNHNVMYWYQQKSSQAPKLLFHYYDKDFNNEADTPDNFQSRRPNTSFCFLDIRSPGLGDTAMYLCATSRVSRAGGYNEQFFGPGTRLTVL.

The chain uses TRBV27 and TRBJ2-7; perhaps TRBD1 as D (5 bases). V lost 2 bases, J lost 3 bases, and 5 bases lay in between. Germline CDR1 MNHEY, CDR2 SMNVEV (reference sequence). The CDR3 is 12 residues long. The CDR3 is CASSLRGYEQYF. The DNA for the CDR3 is TGTGCCAGCAGTTTAAGGGGCTACGAGCAGTACTTC.

This clone appeared once. The V gene is TRBV19, the J gene TRBJ2-2; D is uncertain. CDR1 is LNHDA and CDR2 is SQIVND in the germline V gene (reference sequence). There are 12 residues in the CDR3. Trimming removed 0 bases from V and 9 bases from J, with 5 bases in between. CDR3 nucleotides: TGTGCCAGTAGTATAGAGGGCCGGGAGCTGTTTTTT. Translation: CASSIEGRELFF.

CDR3: CASGPFTGAKNIQYF. The CDR3 nucleotides are TGTGCCAGCGGCCCTTTTACAGGGGCCAAAAACATTCAGTACTTC. V and J are TRBV2 and TRBJ2-4; a possible D gene is TRBD1 (6 bases). There are 15 residues in the CDR3. The germline gives CDR1 SNHLY, CDR2 FYNNEI. V was clipped by 8 bases and J by 1 base, with 15 bases between them. Full variable domain (missing parts from reference TRBV2 and TRBJ2-4): EPEVTQTPSHQVTQMGQEVILRCVPISNHLYFYWYRQILGQKVEFLVSFYNNEISEKSEIFDDQFSVERPDGSNFTLKIRSTKLEDSAMYFCASGPFTGAKNIQYFGAGTRLSVL.

This chain joins TRBV29-1 and TRBJ2-3; 8 nucleotides align to TRBD2. Germline CDR1 and CDR2: SQVTM and ANQGSEA. The CDR3 consists of 14 residues. Trimming took 5 bases from V and 2 from J; bases not matched to a gene: 6. This CDR3 reads CSVPSGQYTDTQYF. CDR3 in DNA: TGCAGCGTTCCTAGCGGGCAGTACACAGATACGCAGTATTTT.

The chain links TRBV9 to TRBJ1-2; 7 positions agree with TRBD1. V trimming: 3 bases; J trimming: 4 bases; junction bases outside the gene matches: 3. Per germline, CDR1 SGDLS and CDR2 YYNGEE. The CDR3 spans 13 residues. The chain's CDR3 is CASSEGQSYGYTF. CDR3 DNA: TGTGCCAGCAGCGAGGGACAGTCCTATGGCTACACCTTC.

This clone has a single count. The chain has TRBV6-5 and TRBJ2-1; D uncertain. Trimming cost V 2 bases and J 4 bases, with 12 bases left between them. The germline CDR1 and CDR2 sequences are MNHEY and SVGAGI. The CDR3 length is 15 residues. The CDR3 here is CASSYAPAIYNEQFF. For the CDR3, the DNA is TGTGCCAGCAGTTACGCTCCCGCGATTTACAATGAGCAGTTCTTC.